The 25 T cell receptor beta chains given below trace back to one sample, sequenced in a study of blood T cell repertoires in COVID-19. Produced via immunoSEQ multiplex PCR; TCRdb's table is partial and in-frame only. The sample consists of around 70,000 clones, roughly 84% of them appearing once. The material sequenced was peripheral blood. These receptors were taken from a man in his fifties with acute or convalescent COVID-19.

The rearrangement joins TRBV5-4 to TRBJ1-2, with D possibly being TRBD1 (5 bases). Germline V CDR1 and CDR2: SGHNT, YYREEE (reference sequence). This CDR3 is 12 amino acids long. With 5 bases removed from V and 6 bases from J, the gap between germline ends came to 11 bases. The CDR3 loop is CASSREGNGYTF. Written as DNA, the CDR3 is TGTGCCAGCAGTCGGGAGGGGAATGGCTACACCTTC.

The chain carries TRBV28 and TRBJ1-1; 9 bases match TRBD1. J was trimmed by 1 base and V by 3 bases; bases with no gene match: 3. CDR3 length equals 15 residues. Germline-derived CDR1 and CDR2 are MDHEN and SYDVKM. In DNA, the CDR3 is TGTGCCAGCAGTTTTGAGACAGGGGGGAACACTGAAGCTTTCTTT. Residues: CASSFETGGNTEAFF.

The chain carries TRBV29-1 and TRBJ1-1, with 7 bases fitting TRBD1. Germline V gene data show CDR1 as SQVTM and CDR2 as ANQGSEA. The CDR3 is made up of 12 amino acids. V dropped 5 bases and J dropped 5; count of bases not matched to a gene: 5. CDR3 region: CSVSQGTTEAFF. The CDR3, as DNA: TGCAGCGTTTCACAGGGGACGACTGAAGCTTTCTTT.

The J gene is TRBJ1-2, the V gene TRBV5-1, with D tentatively TRBD1 (5 bases). V lost 2 bases to trimming and J lost 1 base, with 9 bases between them. The CDR3 runs to 14 residues. Germline lookup yields CDR1 SGHRS and CDR2 YFSETQ. CDR3 region: CASSFQGINYGYTF. CDR3 in DNA: TGCGCCAGCAGCTTTCAGGGAATTAACTATGGCTACACCTTC.

V is TRBV10-3 and J is TRBJ2-3; 10 bases are shared with TRBD2. Germline V CDR1 and CDR2: ENHRY, SYGVKD. The CDR3 spans 16 residues. The J segment lost 0 bases and the V segment lost 6 bases, leaving 6 bases of the junction unmatched. The CDR3 loop reads CAIRPGTSESTDTQYF. As DNA, the CDR3 is TGTGCCATCAGACCCGGGACTAGCGAAAGCACAGATACGCAGTATTTT.

This chain links TRBV5-4 with TRBJ2-3, with 11 bases identical to TRBD2. V lost 4 bases, J lost 3 bases, and 10 bases stayed unmatched. Per the germline V gene, CDR1 is SGHNT and CDR2 is YYREEE (reference sequence). This CDR3 region has 17 residues. The chain's CDR3 is CASSQGPRLAGTDTQYF. DNA for the CDR3: TGTGCCAGCAGCCAGGGTCCGAGACTAGCGGGAACAGATACGCAGTATTTT.

V and J are TRBV6-2 or TRBV6-3 and TRBJ2-3; D is uncertain. This CDR3 comprises 12 residues. Per the germline V gene, CDR1 is MNHEY and CDR2 is SVGEGT. Deletions cut 5 bases from V and 7 bases from J, with 10 bases between. The CDR3 loop reads CASSTRMHTQYF. The CDR3 DNA sequence: TGTGCCAGCAGTACCAGGATGCATACGCAGTATTTT.

Notes on this clone: The sample carries other DNA sequences with the same CDR3. The V and J genes are TRBV20-1 and TRBJ2-7, with a possible D match to TRBD2 (6 bases). Germline CDR1 and CDR2: DFQATT and SNEGSKA (reference sequence). V lost 6 bases and J 5 bases, leaving 11 bases between the germline ends. The CDR3 runs to 11 residues. The CDR3 protein is CSATSGHEQYF. CDR3 sequence (DNA): TGCAGTGCCACCAGCGGGCACGAGCAGTACTTC.

The V gene is TRBV3-1 (or the pseudogene TRBV3-2), the J gene TRBJ1-5; perhaps TRBD1 as D (5 bases). Germline V gene sequence: CDR1 LGHDT, CDR2 YNNKEL (reference sequence). V was shortened by 1 base and J by 0 bases, with 10 bases between the two germline ends. CDR3 length: 16 residues. The CDR3 loop reads CASSQATGDSNQPQHF. The CDR3 region has the DNA TGTGCCAGCAGCCAAGCAACAGGAGATAGCAATCAGCCCCAGCATTTT.

This sequence joins TRBV4-2 and TRBJ2-1; D ambiguous. This CDR3 has 13 amino acids. V was pared by 3 bases and J by 9 bases, with 12 bases between. Germline V gene data show CDR1 as LGHNA and CDR2 as YNFKEQ. The CDR3 region has the DNA TGTGCCAGCAGCCAGGAACGGGTTGCTGAGCAGTTCTTC. It translates to CASSQERVAEQFF.

V gene TRBV19 combines with J gene TRBJ2-1; the D gene is possibly TRBD1 (5 bases). The CDR3 consists of 13 residues. Germline V gives CDR1 LNHDA, CDR2 SQIVND (reference sequence). The V gene lost 5 bases and the J gene lost 9 bases, with 14 bases spanning the gap. CDR3 nucleotides: TGTGCCAGTAGTTACAGGTACGGTAGTGAGCAGTTCTTC. It is translated as CASSYRYGSEQFF.

The DNA of the CDR3 is TGTGCCATCAGTGATTCGGGACAGGGAAACTATGGCTACACCTTC. Protein product: CAISDSGQGNYGYTF. The chain employs TRBV10-3 and TRBJ1-2, with 9 bases lining up with TRBD1. There are 15 residues in the CDR3. The trim removed 3 bases at V and 2 bases at J, leaving 4 bases unmatched. Germline CDR1 and CDR2: ENHRY and SYGVKD.

The rearrangement links TRBV6-5 to TRBJ1-3; D might be TRBD1 (6 bases). Between the trimmed V and J ends, which lost 11 bases and 4 bases, there was a span of 12 bases. The CDR3 is 12 residues long. The germline V gene encodes CDR1 MNHEY and CDR2 SVGAGI. The CDR3 bases are TGTGCCGGGGGCGAAGAAGGAAACACCATATATTTT. This translates into CAGGEEGNTIYF.

The chain is built from TRBV7-9 and TRBJ1-1, with no clear D. The CDR3 has 13 amino acids. Germline V CDR1 and CDR2: SEHNR, FQNEAQ (reference sequence). V lost 2 bases to trimming and J lost 1 base, with 5 bases between them. CDR3 coding DNA: TGTGCCAGCAGCTTAACAGAGAACACTGAAGCTTTCTTT. It encodes CASSLTENTEAFF.

This clone was observed a single time. The chain recombines TRBV9 with TRBJ2-1; 14 bases are shared with TRBD2. The V gene's germline CDR1 is SGDLS and CDR2 YYNGEE. CDR3 size: 20 residues. Trimming removed 3 bases from V and 8 bases from J; junction bases left unmatched: 19. Here the CDR3 DNA reads TGTGCCAGCAGCGCCCTAGGGGGCCCCGGGACTAGCGGGAGTCTGCATGAGCAGTTCTTC. Its translation: CASSALGGPGTSGSLHEQFF.

A few counts support this clone. The V gene is TRBV27, the J gene TRBJ2-7, with D perhaps TRBD1 (5 bases). Germline V gene sequence: CDR1 MNHEY, CDR2 SMNVEV (reference sequence). V lost 6 bases and J 3 bases, leaving 12 bases between the germline ends. CDR3 length: 13 residues. For the CDR3, the DNA is TGTGCCAGCAGGTCAGGGTATGACTACGAGCAGTACTTC. This sequence encodes CASRSGYDYEQYF.

The V gene is TRBV24-1, the J gene TRBJ2-3; D is uncertain. The germline V and J ends were trimmed by 3 bases and 4 bases, with 7 bases remaining between them. CDR1 KGHDR and CDR2 SFDVKD come from the germline V gene. The CDR3 consists of 13 residues. Written as DNA, the CDR3 is TGTGCCACCAGTGATACCCTAGCAGATACGCAGTATTTT. Amino acid sequence: CATSDTLADTQYF.

The chain carries TRBV28 and TRBJ2-1; D unresolved. Germline CDR1 MDHEN, CDR2 SYDVKM. This CDR3 is built from 12 residues. The V gene lost 3 bases and the J gene lost 4 bases, with 4 bases spanning the gap. The CDR3 is CASSLEYNEQFF. The CDR3 DNA reads TGTGCCAGCAGTTTGGAGTACAATGAGCAGTTCTTC.

Only one count was recorded for this clone. The V call is TRBV7-6, the J call TRBJ2-7; 7 nucleotides agree with TRBD1. The CDR3 spans 14 residues. V shed 5 bases, J shed 6 bases, and the junction held 10 bases outside the gene matches. Germline V lookup: CDR1 SGHVS, CDR2 FNYEAQ. This chain's CDR3 is CASSPGQAYGEQYF. Written as DNA, the CDR3 is TGTGCCAGCAGCCCCGGACAGGCGTATGGCGAGCAGTACTTC.

The J gene is TRBJ1-4, the V gene TRBV5-6; 7 bases align to TRBD1. The CDR3 totals 14 residues. The V gene end was trimmed by 0 bases and the J gene end by 8 bases; junction bases not matched to a gene: 4. The germline gives CDR1 SGHDT, CDR2 YYEEEE. CDR3 coding DNA: TGTGCCAGCAGCTTGGACAGGGGTCGAGAAAAACTGTTTTTT. Its protein product is CASSLDRGREKLFF. Full variable domain (outside the CDR3, taken from reference TRBV5-6 and TRBJ1-4): DAGVTQSPTHLIKTRGQQVTLRCSPKSGHDTVSWYQQALGQGPQFIFQYYEEEERQRGNFPDRFSGHQFPNYSSELNVNALLLGDSALYLCASSLDRGREKLFFGSGTQLSVL.

V is TRBV6-5 and J is TRBJ2-7; TRBD2 agrees at 7 bases. This CDR3 spans 13 amino acids. V was clipped by 7 bases and J by 7 bases; unmatched bases: 10. Germline assignment: CDR1 MNHEY and CDR2 SVGAGI. CDR3 sequence: CASIQRGVGEQYF. The CDR3 coding sequence is TGTGCCAGCATCCAACGGGGGGTAGGTGAGCAGTACTTC.

V and J are TRBV13 and TRBJ1-2, with 7 bases fitting TRBD1. The CDR3 has 12 residues. Germline CDR1 and CDR2: PRHDT and FYEKMQ (reference sequence). Trimming removed 10 bases from V and 13 bases from J; junction bases left unmatched: 15. The CDR3 nucleotides read TGTGCCACCAGACGGGACAGCCCATTGATCACCTTC. As protein: CATRRDSPLITF. Supplemented by reference TRBV13 and TRBJ1-2, the full variable domain reads AAGVIQSPRHLIKEKRETATLKCYPIPRHDTVYWYQQGPGQDPQFLISFYEKMQSDKGSIPDRFSAQQFSDYHSELNMSSLELGDSALYFCATRRDSPLITFGSGTRLTVV.

This clone turned up a few times. The chain joins TRBV18 to TRBJ2-3; 7 positions match TRBD1. The junction had 4 bases not matched to a gene; V was cut back by 1 base and J by 6 bases. Germline lookup yields CDR1 KGHSH and CDR2 LQKENI. The CDR3 covers 14 residues. This CDR3 reads CASSPRGGSDTQYF. In DNA, the CDR3 is TGTGCCAGCTCACCACGAGGGGGCTCTGATACGCAGTATTTT.

CDR3 sequence (DNA): TGTGCCAGCGGCCTCCGGACTAGCGGGGGCACAGATACGCAGTATTTT. Residues: CASGLRTSGGTDTQYF. The rearrangement joins TRBV28 to TRBJ2-3; TRBD2 matches 12 bases. With V trimmed by 8 bases and J by 1 base, 7 bases remained unmatched. Germline V CDR1 and CDR2: MDHEN, SYDVKM. The CDR3 spans 16 residues.

The chain is built from TRBV23-1 and TRBJ2-7; D gene unclear. TRBV23-1 falls under the ORF class, with uncertain function. The CDR3 is made up of 15 amino acids. Trimming shortened V by 7 bases and J by 2 bases, and 18 bases separated the two germline ends. The CDR3 protein is CASNLPRTVTYEQYF. CDR3 nucleotides: TGCGCCAGCAACCTCCCGCGAACCGTTACCTACGAGCAGTACTTC.